Here is one TCR beta chain with its context. Its antigen is undetermined. TCRdb's table, derived via immunoSEQ multiplex PCR, lists solely in-frame clones and lacks some. The table includes some 120,000 clones, 80% to 90% detected once. These data originate in a study of T cell responses to AZD1222 COVID-19 vaccine. This CDR3 is 14 amino acids long. The V gene's germline CDR1 is MGHRA and CDR2 YSYEKL. Deletions cut 1 base from V and 9 bases from J, with 13 bases between. Broader study findings: Spike-spanning, vaccine-associated CD4 TCRs were dominant at 160-218 and 743-854. Clonal diversity was possibly underestimated, and white British individuals and females predominated among donors.

The receptor was derived from an adult who received the AZD1222 COVID-19 vaccine. V is TRBV4-1 and J is TRBJ2-1; maybe TRBD2 (6 bases). The specimen comprised peripheral blood, sampled 28 days after the second AZD1222 dose. For the CDR3, the DNA is TGCGCCAGCAGCCAAGGGGCCCCCGGGGGTGAGCAGTTCTTC. Translating gives CASSQGAPGGEQFF.